The sequence of this T cell receptor beta chain was determined in a study of vaccination and CD4 T cells after COVID-19. Across the study: Overlapping spike peptides from SARS-CoV-2, HCoV-NL63, HCoV-OC43 and HCoV-229E served to stimulate the cells.

Germline assignment: CDR1 SGHVS and CDR2 FQNEAQ. The V gene lost 5 bases and the J gene lost 6 bases, with 16 bases spanning the gap. The CDR3 is 14 residues long. Whole-study findings and limits: Spike mono-reactive clones accounted for 304 of the 307 vaccine-specific clones found in convalescent patients.

In the case of this clonotype: The antigen is undetermined.

The sample's treatment: roughly nine-day PBMC culture with coronavirus spike peptide pools or control peptides (ViraFEST assay). Cultured CD4+ T-cell DNA underwent Oncomine TCR Beta short-read sequencing. It was from cultured CD4+ T cells that genomic DNA was extracted. TCRdb recomputed calls from the PCR reads with MiXCR, one row per CDR3 protein. The table has fewer than 15,000 distinct CDR3 sequences, under 50% seen once. The sequence was obtained from a human donor who had recovered from COVID-19. The chain couples TRBV7-8 to TRBJ1-2; a possible D gene is TRBD1 (5 bases). The sample was CD4+ T cells from blood, cultured in vitro. The CDR3 DNA is TGTGCCAGCAGCGTTCGGCGTGGGGGTCATGGCTACACCTTC. This gives the protein CASSVRRGGHGYTF. The whole variable domain, filled in from reference TRBV7-8 and TRBJ1-2, reads GAGVSQSPRYKVAKRGQDVALRCDPISGHVSLFWYQQALGQGPEFLTYFQNEAQLDKSGLPSDRFFAERPEGSVSTLKIQRTQQEDSAVYLCASSVRRGGHGYTFGSGTRLTVV.